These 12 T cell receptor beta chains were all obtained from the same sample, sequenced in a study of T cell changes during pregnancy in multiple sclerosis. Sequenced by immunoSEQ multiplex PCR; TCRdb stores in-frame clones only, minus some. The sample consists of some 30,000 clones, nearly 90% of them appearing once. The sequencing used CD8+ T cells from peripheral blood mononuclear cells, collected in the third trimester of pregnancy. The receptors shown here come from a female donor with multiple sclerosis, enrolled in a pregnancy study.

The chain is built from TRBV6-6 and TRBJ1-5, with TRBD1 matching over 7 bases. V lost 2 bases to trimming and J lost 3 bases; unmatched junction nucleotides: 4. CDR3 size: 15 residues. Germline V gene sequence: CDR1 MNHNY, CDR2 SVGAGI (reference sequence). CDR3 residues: CASSYRGQPNQPQHF. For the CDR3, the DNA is TGTGCCAGCAGTTACCGGGGACAGCCCAATCAGCCCCAGCATTTT.

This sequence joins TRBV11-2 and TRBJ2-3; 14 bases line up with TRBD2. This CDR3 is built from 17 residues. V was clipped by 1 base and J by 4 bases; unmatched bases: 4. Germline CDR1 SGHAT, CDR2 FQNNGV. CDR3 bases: TGTGCCAGCAGCTTAGCGACTAGCGGGAGGGTGGCAGATACGCAGTATTTT. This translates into CASSLATSGRVADTQYF.

The CDR3, as DNA: TGTGCCAGCAGCACCGCGGGGTTCCAAGAGACCCAGTACTTC. Translation gives CASSTAGFQETQYF. The V gene is TRBV5-5, the J gene TRBJ2-5; TRBD2 might be the D (6 bases). Germline lookup yields CDR1 SGHKS and CDR2 YYEKEE (reference sequence). CDR3 size: 14 residues. V lost 4 bases and J 1 base, leaving 11 bases between the germline ends.

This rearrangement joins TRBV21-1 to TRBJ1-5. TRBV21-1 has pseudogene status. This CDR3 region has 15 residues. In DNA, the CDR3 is TGTGCCAGCAGCAACCGGAGTTTTAGCAATCAGCCCCAGCATTTT. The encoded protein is CASSNRSFSNQPQHF.

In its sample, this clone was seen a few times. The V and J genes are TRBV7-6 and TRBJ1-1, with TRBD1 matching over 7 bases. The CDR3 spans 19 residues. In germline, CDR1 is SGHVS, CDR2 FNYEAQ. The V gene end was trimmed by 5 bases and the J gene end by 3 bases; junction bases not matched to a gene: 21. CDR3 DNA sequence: TGTGCCAGCAGCCCCCCTTACGGGAGAGGGGGCGAGGAGGACACTGAAGCTTTCTTT. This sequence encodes CASSPPYGRGGEEDTEAFF.

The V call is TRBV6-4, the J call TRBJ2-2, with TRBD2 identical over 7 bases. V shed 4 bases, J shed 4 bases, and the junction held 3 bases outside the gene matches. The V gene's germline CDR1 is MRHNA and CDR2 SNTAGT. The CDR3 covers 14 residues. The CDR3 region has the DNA TGTGCCAGCAGTGTAGCGGGCGGCACCGGGGAGCTGTTTTTT. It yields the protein CASSVAGGTGELFF.

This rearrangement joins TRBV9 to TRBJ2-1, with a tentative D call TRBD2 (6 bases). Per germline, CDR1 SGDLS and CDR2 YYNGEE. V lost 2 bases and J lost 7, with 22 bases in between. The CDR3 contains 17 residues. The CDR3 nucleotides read TGTGCCAGCAGCGTTAGCTTGGAGGGGACCCCACAAAATGAGCAGTTCTTC. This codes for CASSVSLEGTPQNEQFF. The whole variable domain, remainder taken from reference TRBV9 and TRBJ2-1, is DSGVTQTPKHLITATGQRVTLRCSPRSGDLSVYWYQQSLDQGLQFLIQYYNGEERAKGNILERFSAQQFPDLHSELNLSSLELGDSALYFCASSVSLEGTPQNEQFFGPGTRLTVL.

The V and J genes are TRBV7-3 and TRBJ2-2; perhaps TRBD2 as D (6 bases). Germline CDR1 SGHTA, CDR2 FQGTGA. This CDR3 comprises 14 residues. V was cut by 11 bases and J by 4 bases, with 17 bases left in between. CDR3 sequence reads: CASGPAGFTGELFF. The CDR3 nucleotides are TGTGCCTCAGGGCCAGCGGGCTTCACCGGGGAGCTGTTTTTT.

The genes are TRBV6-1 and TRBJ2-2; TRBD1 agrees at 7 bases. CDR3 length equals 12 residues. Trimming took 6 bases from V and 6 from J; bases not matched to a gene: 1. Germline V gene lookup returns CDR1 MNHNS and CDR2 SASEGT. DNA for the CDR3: TGTGCCAGCAGCGACAGGGCCGGGGAGCTGTTTTTT. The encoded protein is CASSDRAGELFF.

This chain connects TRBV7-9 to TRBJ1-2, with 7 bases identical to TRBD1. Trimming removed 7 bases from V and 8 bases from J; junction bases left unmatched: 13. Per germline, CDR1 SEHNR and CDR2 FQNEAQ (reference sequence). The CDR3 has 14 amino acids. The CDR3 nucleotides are TGTGCCAGCATCGGGGACGTGGGACAGCTCGGCTACACCTTC. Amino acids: CASIGDVGQLGYTF.

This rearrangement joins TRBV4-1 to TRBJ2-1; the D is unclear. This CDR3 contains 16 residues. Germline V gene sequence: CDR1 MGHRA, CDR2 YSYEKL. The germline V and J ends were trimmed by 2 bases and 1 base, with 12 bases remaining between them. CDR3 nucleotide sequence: TGCGCCAGCAGCCAACCACGGTCACCTTCCTACAATGAGCAGTTCTTC. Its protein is CASSQPRSPSYNEQFF.

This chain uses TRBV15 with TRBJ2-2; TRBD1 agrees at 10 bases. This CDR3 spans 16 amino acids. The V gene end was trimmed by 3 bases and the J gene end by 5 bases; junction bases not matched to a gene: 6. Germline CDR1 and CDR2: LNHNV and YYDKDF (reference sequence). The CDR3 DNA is TGTGCCACCAGCAGGCTTCTGGGACAGGGGACCGGGGAGCTGTTTTTT. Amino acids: CATSRLLGQGTGELFF.